This T cell receptor beta chain was observed in a study of regulatory T cells in long-lasting Graves disease. Time point given: newly diagnosed GD, antithyroid drugs for less than 3 months. From PBMCs, RNA was extracted and then used to make the TCR library. Criteria from the American Thyroid Association guidelines were applied to diagnose Graves' disease. Arm-PCR of CDR3 regions and iRepertoire HTBI primers were the basis on which TCR beta libraries were built. One entry per CDR3 protein, called by TCRdb with MiXCR from the multiplex PCR reads. The sample shows 350,000 to 450,000 distinct CDR3 sequences, 14% to 15% of them seen only once. At least ten counts were recorded for this clonotype. A further study also used this sample, focusing on T cells in Graves' hyperthyroidism and ophthalmopathy. That study reports: Ophthalmopathy cases were set apart from stable hyperthyroidism by a 13 V-J model.

The sample in question was peripheral blood mononuclear cells (PBMCs), obtained at new diagnosis, from a patient treated with antithyroid drugs. This TCR came from a middle-aged woman with Graves disease.

CDR3 in amino acids: CASSQDFVTSGQHTDTQYF. The CDR3 nucleotides are TGTGCCAGCAGCCAAGATTTCGTAACTAGCGGCCAGCACACAGATACGCAGTATTTT. The J gene is TRBJ2-3, the V gene TRBV3-1, with 8 positions matching TRBD2. CDR1 and CDR2 (germline): LGHDT, YNNKEL (reference sequence). Trimming took 0 bases from V and 2 from J; bases not matched to a gene: 13. The CDR3 is 19 residues long.